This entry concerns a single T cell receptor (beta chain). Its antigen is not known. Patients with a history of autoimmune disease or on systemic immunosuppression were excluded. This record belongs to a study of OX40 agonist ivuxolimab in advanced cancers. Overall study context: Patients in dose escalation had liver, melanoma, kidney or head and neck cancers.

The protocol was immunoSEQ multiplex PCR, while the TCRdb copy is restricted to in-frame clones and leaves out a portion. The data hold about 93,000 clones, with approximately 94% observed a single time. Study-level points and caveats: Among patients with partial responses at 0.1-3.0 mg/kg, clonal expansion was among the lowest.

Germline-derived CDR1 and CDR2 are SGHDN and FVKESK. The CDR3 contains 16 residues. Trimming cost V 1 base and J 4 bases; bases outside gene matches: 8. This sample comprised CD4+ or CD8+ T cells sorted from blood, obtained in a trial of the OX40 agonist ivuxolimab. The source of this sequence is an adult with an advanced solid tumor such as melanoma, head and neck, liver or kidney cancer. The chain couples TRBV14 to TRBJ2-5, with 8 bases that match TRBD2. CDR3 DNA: TGTGCCAGCAGCCAAGCTGCCGCCGGGAGGGGAGAGACCCAGTACTTC. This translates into CASSQAAAGRGETQYF.